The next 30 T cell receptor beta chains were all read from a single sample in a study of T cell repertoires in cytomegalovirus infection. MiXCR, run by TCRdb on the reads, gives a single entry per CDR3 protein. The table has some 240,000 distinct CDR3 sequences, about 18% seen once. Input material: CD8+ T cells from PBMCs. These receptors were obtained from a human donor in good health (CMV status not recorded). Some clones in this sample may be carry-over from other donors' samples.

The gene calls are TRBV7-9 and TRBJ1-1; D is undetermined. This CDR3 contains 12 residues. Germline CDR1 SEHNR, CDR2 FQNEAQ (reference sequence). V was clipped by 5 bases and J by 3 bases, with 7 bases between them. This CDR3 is CASSVGDTEAFF. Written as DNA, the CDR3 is TGTGCCAGCAGCGTAGGCGACACTGAAGCTTTCTTT.

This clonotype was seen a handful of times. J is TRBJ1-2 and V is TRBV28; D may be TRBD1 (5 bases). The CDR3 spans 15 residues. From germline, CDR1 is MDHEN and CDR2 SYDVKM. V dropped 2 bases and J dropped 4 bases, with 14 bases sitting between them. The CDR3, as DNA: TGTGCCAGCAGTTTAGCGCAGGGCCGACGCTATGGCTACACCTTC. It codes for CASSLAQGRRYGYTF.

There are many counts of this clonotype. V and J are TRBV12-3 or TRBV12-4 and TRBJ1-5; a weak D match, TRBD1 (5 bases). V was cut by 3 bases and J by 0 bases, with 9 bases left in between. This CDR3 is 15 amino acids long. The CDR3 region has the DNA TGTGCCAGCAGTTTTCGAGGGGATAGCAATCAGCCCCAGCATTTT. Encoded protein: CASSFRGDSNQPQHF.

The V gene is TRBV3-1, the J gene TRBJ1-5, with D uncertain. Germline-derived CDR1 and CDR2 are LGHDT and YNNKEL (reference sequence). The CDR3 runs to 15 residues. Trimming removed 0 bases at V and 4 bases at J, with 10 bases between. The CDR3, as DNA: TGTGCCAGCAGCCAAGATTTGGCAGCAAATCAGCCCCAGCATTTT. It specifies CASSQDLAANQPQHF. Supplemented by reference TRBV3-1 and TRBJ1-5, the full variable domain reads DTAVSQTPKYLVTQMGNDKSIKCEQNLGHDTMYWYKQDSKKFLKIMFSYNNKELIINETVPNRFSPKSPDKAHLNLHINSLELGDSAVYFCASSQDLAANQPQHFGDGTRLSIL.

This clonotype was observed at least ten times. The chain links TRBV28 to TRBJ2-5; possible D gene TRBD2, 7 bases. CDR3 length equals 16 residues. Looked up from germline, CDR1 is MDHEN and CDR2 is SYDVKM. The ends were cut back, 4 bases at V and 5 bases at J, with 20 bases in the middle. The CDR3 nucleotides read TGTGCCAGCAGTTCCGATAGCGAGGGGGGGCCCGAGACCCAGTACTTC. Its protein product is CASSSDSEGGPETQYF.

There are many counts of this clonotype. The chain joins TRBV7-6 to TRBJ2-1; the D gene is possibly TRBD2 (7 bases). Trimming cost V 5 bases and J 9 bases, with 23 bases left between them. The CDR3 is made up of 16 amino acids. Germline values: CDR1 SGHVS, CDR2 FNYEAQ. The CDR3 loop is CASSPTGGQPSGEQFF. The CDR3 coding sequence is TGTGCCAGCAGCCCAACGGGGGGCCAGCCCTCCGGTGAGCAGTTCTTC.

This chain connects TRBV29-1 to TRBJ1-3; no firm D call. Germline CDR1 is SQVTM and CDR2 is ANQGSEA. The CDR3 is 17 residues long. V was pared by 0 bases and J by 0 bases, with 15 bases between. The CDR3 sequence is CSVEDEDRQSSGNTIYF. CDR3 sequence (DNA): TGCAGCGTTGAAGACGAGGACCGGCAAAGCTCTGGAAACACCATATATTTT.

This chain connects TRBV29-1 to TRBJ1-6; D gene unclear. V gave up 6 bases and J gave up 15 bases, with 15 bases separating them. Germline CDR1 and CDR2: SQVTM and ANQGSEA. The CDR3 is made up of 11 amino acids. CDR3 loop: CSVLFRSDLHF. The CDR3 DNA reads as TGCAGCGTCCTTTTTAGGTCTGACCTCCACTTT.

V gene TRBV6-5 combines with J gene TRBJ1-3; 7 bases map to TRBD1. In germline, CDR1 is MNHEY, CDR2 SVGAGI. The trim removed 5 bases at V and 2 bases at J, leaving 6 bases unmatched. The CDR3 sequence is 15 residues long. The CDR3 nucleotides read TGTGCCAGCAGTACCCAGACAGGGACTGGAAACACCATATATTTT. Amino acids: CASSTQTGTGNTIYF.

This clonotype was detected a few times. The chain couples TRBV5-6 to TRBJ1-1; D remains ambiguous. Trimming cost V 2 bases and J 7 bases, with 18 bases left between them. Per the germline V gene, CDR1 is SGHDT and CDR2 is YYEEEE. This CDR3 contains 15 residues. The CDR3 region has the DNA TGTGCCAGCAGCTTTGGCCCCCAGTCCCGTTTTGAAGCTTTCTTT. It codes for CASSFGPQSRFEAFF.

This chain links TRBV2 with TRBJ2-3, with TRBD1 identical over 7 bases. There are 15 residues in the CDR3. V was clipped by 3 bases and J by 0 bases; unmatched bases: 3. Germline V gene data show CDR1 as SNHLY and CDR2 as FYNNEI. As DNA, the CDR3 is TGTGCCAGCAGTGAGGGGACAGTAAGCACAGATACGCAGTATTTT. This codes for CASSEGTVSTDTQYF.

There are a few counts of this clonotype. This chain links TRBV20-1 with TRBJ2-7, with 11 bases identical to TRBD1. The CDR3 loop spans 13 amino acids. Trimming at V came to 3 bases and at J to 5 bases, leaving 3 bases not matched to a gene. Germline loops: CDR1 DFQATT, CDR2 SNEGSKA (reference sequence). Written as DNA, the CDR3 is TGCAGTGCTAGGGACAGGGGGCCCCACGAGCAGTACTTC. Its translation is CSARDRGPHEQYF.

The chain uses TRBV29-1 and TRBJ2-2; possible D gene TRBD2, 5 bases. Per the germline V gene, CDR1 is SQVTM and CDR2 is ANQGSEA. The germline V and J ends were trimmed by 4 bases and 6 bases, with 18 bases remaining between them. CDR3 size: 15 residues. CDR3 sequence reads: CSVAPSPDGAGELFF. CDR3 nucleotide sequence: TGCAGCGTTGCCCCCTCTCCGGACGGGGCCGGGGAGCTGTTTTTT.

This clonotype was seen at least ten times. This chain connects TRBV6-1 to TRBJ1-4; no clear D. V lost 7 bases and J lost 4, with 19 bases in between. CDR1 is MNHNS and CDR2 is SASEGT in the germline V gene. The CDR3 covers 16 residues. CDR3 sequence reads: CASNSPARGFNEKLFF. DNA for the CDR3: TGTGCCAGCAACTCGCCGGCTCGGGGATTTAATGAAAAACTGTTTTTT.

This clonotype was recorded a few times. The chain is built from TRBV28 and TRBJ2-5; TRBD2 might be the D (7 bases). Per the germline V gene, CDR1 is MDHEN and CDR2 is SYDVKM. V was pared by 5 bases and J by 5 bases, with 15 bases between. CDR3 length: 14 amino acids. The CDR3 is CASSPRGAEETQYF. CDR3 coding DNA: TGTGCCAGCAGTCCCCGGGGGGCAGAGGAGACCCAGTACTTC.

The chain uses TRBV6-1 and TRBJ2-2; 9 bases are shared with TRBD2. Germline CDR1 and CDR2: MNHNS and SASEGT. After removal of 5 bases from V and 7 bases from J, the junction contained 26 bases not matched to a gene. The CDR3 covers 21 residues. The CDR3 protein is CASSQHPGGRGGVPSFGELFF. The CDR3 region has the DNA TGTGCCAGCAGTCAACACCCCGGTGGGCGGGGGGGAGTCCCGTCGTTCGGGGAGCTGTTTTTT.

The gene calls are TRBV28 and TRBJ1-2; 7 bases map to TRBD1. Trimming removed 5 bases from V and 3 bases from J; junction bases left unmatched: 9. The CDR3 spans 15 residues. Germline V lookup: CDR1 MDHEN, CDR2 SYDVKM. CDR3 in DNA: TGTGCCAGCAGTCTTGGGACAGCCTTATACTATGGCTACACCTTC. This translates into CASSLGTALYYGYTF.

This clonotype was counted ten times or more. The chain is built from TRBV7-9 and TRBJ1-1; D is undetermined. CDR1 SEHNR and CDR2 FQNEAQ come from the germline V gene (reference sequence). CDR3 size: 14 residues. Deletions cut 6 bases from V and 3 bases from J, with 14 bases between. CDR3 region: CASSSPGGDTEAFF. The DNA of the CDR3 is TGTGCCAGCAGTTCCCCCGGAGGAGACACTGAAGCTTTCTTT.

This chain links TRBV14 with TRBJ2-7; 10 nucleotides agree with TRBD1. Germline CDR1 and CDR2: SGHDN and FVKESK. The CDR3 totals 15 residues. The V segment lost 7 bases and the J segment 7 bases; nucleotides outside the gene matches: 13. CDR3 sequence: CASTRSGQGREEQYF. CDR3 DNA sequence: TGTGCCAGCACCCGATCGGGACAGGGGCGGGAAGAGCAGTACTTC.

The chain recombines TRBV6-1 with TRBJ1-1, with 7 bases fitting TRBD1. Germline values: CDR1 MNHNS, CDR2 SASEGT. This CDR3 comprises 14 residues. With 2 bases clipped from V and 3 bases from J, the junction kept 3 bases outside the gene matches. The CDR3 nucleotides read TGTGCCAGCAGTGAACCAGGGGGAGACACTGAAGCTTTCTTT. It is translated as CASSEPGGDTEAFF.

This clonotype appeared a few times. The CDR3 sequence is CASSLGLAGQETQYF. The CDR3 DNA sequence: TGTGCCAGCAGCTTGGGACTAGCGGGGCAAGAGACCCAGTACTTC. This chain links TRBV13 with TRBJ2-5, with TRBD2 matching over 13 bases. J gave up 2 bases and V 3 bases, and 0 bases lay outside the gene matches. The CDR3 spans 15 residues. Germline V gene lookup returns CDR1 PRHDT and CDR2 FYEKMQ (reference sequence).

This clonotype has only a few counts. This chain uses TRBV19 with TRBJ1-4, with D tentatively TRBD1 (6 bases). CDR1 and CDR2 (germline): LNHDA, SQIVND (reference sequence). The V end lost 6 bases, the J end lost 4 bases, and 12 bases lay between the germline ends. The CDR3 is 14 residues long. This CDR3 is CASRTDSFNEKLFF. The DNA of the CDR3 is TGTGCCAGTAGGACGGACAGTTTTAATGAAAAACTGTTTTTT.

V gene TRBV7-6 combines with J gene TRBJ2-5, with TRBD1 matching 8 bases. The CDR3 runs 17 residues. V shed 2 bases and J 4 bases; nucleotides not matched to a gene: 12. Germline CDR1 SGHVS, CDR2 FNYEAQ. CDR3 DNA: TGTGCCAGCAGCTTAATTCTCCGAGGACAGGGCTTAGAGACCCAGTACTTC. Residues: CASSLILRGQGLETQYF. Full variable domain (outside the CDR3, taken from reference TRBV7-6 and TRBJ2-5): GAGVSQSPRYKVTKRGQDVALRCDPISGHVSLYWYRQALGQGPEFLTYFNYEAQQDKSGLPNDRFSAERPEGSISTLTIQRTEQRDSAMYRCASSLILRGQGLETQYFGPGTRLLVL.

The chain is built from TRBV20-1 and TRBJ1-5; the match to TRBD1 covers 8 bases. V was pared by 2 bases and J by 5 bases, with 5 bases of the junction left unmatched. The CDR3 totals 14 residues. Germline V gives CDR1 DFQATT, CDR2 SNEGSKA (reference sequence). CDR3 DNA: TGCAGTGCTAGAATTCCGACAGGGGATCAGCCCCAGCATTTT. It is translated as CSARIPTGDQPQHF.

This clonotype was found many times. This CDR3 reads CASGLVTGRHTGELFF. CDR3 bases: TGTGCTAGTGGTTTGGTAACGGGGCGGCACACCGGGGAGCTGTTTTTT. The rearrangement uses TRBV12-5 and TRBJ2-2; D might be TRBD1 or TRBD2, each matching 5 bases. Per the germline V gene, CDR1 is LGHNT and CDR2 is FRNRAP. With 0 bases removed from V and 3 bases from J, the gap between germline ends came to 11 bases. The CDR3 runs 16 residues.

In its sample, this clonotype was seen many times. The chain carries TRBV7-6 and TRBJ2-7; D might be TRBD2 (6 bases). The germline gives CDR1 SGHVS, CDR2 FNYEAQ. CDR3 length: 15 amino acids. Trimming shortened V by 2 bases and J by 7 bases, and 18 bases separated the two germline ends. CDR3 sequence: CASSLFPGPREEQYF. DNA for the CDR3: TGTGCCAGCAGCTTATTCCCGGGCCCCCGGGAGGAGCAGTACTTC.

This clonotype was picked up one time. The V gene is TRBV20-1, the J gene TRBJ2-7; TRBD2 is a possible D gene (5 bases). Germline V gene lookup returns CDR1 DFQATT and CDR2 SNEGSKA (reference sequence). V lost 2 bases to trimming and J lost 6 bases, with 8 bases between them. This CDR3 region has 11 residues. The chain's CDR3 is CSARTGSEQYF. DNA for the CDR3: TGCAGTGCTAGAACGGGGAGCGAGCAGTACTTC.

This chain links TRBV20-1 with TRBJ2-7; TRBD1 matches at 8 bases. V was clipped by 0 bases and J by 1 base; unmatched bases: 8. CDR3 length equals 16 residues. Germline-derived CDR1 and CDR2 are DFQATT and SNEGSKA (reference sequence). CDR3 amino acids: CSARDTGGPFSYEQYF. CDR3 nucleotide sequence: TGCAGTGCTAGAGATACAGGGGGTCCATTTTCCTACGAGCAGTACTTC.

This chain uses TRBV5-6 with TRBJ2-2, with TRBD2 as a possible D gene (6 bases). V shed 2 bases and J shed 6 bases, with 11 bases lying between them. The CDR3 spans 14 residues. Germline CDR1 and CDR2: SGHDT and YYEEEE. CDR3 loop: CASSFPRGAGELFF. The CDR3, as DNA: TGTGCCAGCAGCTTTCCCCGCGGGGCCGGGGAGCTGTTTTTT.

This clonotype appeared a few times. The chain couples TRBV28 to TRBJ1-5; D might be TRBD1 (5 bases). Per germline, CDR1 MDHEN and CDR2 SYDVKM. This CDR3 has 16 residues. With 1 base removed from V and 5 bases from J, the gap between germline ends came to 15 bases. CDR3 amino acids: CASSLSGGDGYQPQHF. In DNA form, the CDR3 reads TGTGCCAGCAGTTTATCCGGGGGTGATGGCTATCAGCCCCAGCATTTT.